This section outlines one T cell receptor (beta chain) sequence together with its context. Its antigen is unknown. The sample originates from a study of T cell responses to AZD1222 COVID-19 vaccine. Whole-study findings and limits: Only a handful of individuals given AZD1222 were seropositive at baseline. White British ancestry dominated among donors, who included more females, and clonal diversity was possibly underestimated.

The assay was immunoSEQ multiplex PCR, and TCRdb's table has in-frame clones only and misses some. In the table there are about 140,000 clones, roughly 92% of which are singletons. Germline CDR1 reads KGHSH; CDR2 reads LQKENI. There are 14 residues in the CDR3. V lost 2 bases, J lost 3 bases, and 9 bases lay in between. The receptor was derived from an adult in good health. The sample in question was peripheral blood, obtained on day 0 of AZD1222 vaccination. The chain joins TRBV18 to TRBJ2-3; D is uncertain. The CDR3 reads CASSPGVGTDTQYF. The CDR3 DNA follows: TGTGCCAGCTCACCAGGGGTTGGAACAGATACGCAGTATTTT.